This entry lists 19 T cell receptor beta chains sequenced from one sample in a study of blood T cell repertoires in COVID-19. Repertoires were generated with immunoSEQ multiplex PCR, while TCRdb's copy carries only in-frame clones and drops some. The repertoire has around 380,000 clones, 70% to 85% of them found once; the top ten carry roughly 1.2%. The sequenced material came from peripheral blood. These receptors originate from a human donor with acute or convalescent COVID-19. The donor label of this sample is uncertain.

The chain couples TRBV7-7 to TRBJ2-1; TRBD2 agrees at 8 bases. Germline lookup yields CDR1 SSHAT and CDR2 FNYEAQ (reference sequence). This CDR3 is built from 14 residues. V dropped 4 bases and J dropped 10; count of bases not matched to a gene: 9. The chain's CDR3 is CASSSTSGSVEQFF. As DNA, the CDR3 is TGTGCCAGCAGCTCTACCAGCGGGAGCGTCGAGCAGTTCTTC.

The V and J genes are TRBV2 and TRBJ1-1; D is unresolved. The CDR3 is 13 amino acids. V dropped 4 bases and J dropped 1 base, with 7 bases sitting between them. Germline CDR1 is SNHLY and CDR2 is FYNNEI. The CDR3 region is CASSVSGNTEAFF. CDR3 nucleotides: TGTGCCAGCAGTGTTTCAGGGAACACTGAAGCTTTCTTT.

The chain uses TRBV10-2 and TRBJ1-1, with 8 bases fitting TRBD1. Germline assignment: CDR1 WSHSY and CDR2 SAAADI. The CDR3 is 15 amino acids. Trimming at V came to 6 bases and at J to 1 base, leaving 7 bases not matched to a gene. In nucleotides, the CDR3 is TGCGCCAGCAGCCGAAGGCAGGGGGCGAACACTGAAGCTTTCTTT. Translation: CASSRRQGANTEAFF.

The chain combines TRBV19 with TRBJ2-4; D ambiguous. V lost 5 bases and J 2 bases, leaving 10 bases between the germline ends. Germline V gene data show CDR1 as LNHDA and CDR2 as SQIVND (reference sequence). The CDR3 spans 14 residues. The CDR3 region is CASSVSVTKNIQYF. In DNA form, the CDR3 reads TGTGCCAGTAGTGTCTCAGTGACCAAAAACATTCAGTACTTC.

CDR3: CASSVEKLNTDTQYF. DNA for the CDR3: TGTGCCAGCAGCGTAGAGAAACTAAACACAGATACGCAGTATTTT. The V gene is TRBV9, the J gene TRBJ2-3; D remains ambiguous. V lost 0 bases and J 2 bases, leaving 10 bases between the germline ends. CDR3 size: 15 residues. Per the germline V gene, CDR1 is SGDLS and CDR2 is YYNGEE.

In DNA form, the CDR3 reads TGTGCCAGCAGTGAAAAGACGCAACGGGGCTATGGCTACACCTTC. Its protein is CASSEKTQRGYGYTF. The chain links TRBV2 to TRBJ1-2; D is unresolved. This CDR3 has 15 amino acids. Per the germline V gene, CDR1 is SNHLY and CDR2 is FYNNEI. Between the trimmed V and J ends, which lost 2 bases and 4 bases, there was a span of 14 bases.

The J gene is TRBJ1-4, the V gene TRBV6-5; unclear D gene. Trimming stripped 6 bases from V and 0 bases from J, with 8 bases between. The CDR3 contains 14 residues. The V gene's germline CDR1 is MNHEY and CDR2 SVGAGI. CDR3 coding DNA: TGTGCCAGCAGGACGGGAGCAACTAATGAAAAACTGTTTTTT. Translation: CASRTGATNEKLFF.

Of note for this clone: Other DNA sequences of this sample code for an identical CDR3. The chain is built from TRBV5-1 and TRBJ2-7; TRBD2 matches at 8 bases. The CDR3 has 14 amino acids. The V segment lost 2 bases and the J segment 6 bases; nucleotides outside the gene matches: 7. Germline V CDR1 and CDR2: SGHRS, YFSETQ. CDR3 region: CASSFSGGAREQYF. CDR3 nucleotides: TGCGCCAGCAGCTTCTCCGGGGGGGCTCGCGAGCAGTACTTC.

This sequence joins TRBV27 and TRBJ1-6, with a possible D match to TRBD1 (5 bases). With 6 bases removed from V and 0 bases from J, the gap between germline ends came to 12 bases. The germline CDR1 and CDR2 sequences are MNHEY and SMNVEV (reference sequence). The CDR3 totals 16 residues. In nucleotides, the CDR3 is TGTGCCAGCAGAAGTACAGACAGCTCCTATAATTCACCCCTCCACTTT. Residues: CASRSTDSSYNSPLHF.

V is TRBV7-5 and J is TRBJ2-3; the D call in the table, TRBD2, was not verified against the DNA. TRBV7-5 is a pseudogene. The CDR3 contains 16 residues. The CDR3 reads CVRSPSTRVWPDTQYF. The CDR3, as DNA: TGTGTCAGAAGCCCGTCGACTAGGGTTTGGCCAGATACGCAGTATTTT.

J is TRBJ1-2 and V is TRBV10-3, with D perhaps matching TRBD1 (5 bases). The CDR3 loop spans 15 amino acids. Germline V gene data show CDR1 as ENHRY and CDR2 as SYGVKD. The germline V and J ends were trimmed by 8 bases and 5 bases, with 21 bases remaining between them. The CDR3 loop is CAIASVVVGRYGYTF. The CDR3 DNA reads TGTGCCATCGCATCGGTTGTCGTGGGGCGATATGGCTACACCTTC.

This chain joins TRBV6-5 and TRBJ1-2, with D unclear. This CDR3 has 13 residues. V lost 0 bases to trimming and J lost 4 bases, with 6 bases between them. Per germline, CDR1 MNHEY and CDR2 SVGAGI. CDR3 amino acids: CASSYSVGYGYTF. DNA of the CDR3: TGTGCCAGCAGTTACTCGGTCGGCTATGGCTACACCTTC.

The V call is TRBV7-2, the J call TRBJ1-1; D not resolved. CDR1 and CDR2 (germline): SGHTA, FQGNSA. Trimming cost V 0 bases and J 5 bases, with 7 bases left between them. CDR3 length: 13 amino acids. The chain's CDR3 is CASSLAPATEAFF. CDR3 in DNA: TGTGCCAGCAGCTTAGCCCCCGCGACTGAAGCTTTCTTT.

The chain recombines TRBV5-8 with TRBJ1-1, with D perhaps matching TRBD1 (5 bases). Between the trimmed V and J ends, which lost 0 bases and 6 bases, there was a span of 12 bases. Germline CDR1 SGHTS, CDR2 YDEGEE. The CDR3 runs to 14 residues. CDR3 loop: CASSLGPGMAEAFF. The CDR3 region has the DNA TGTGCCAGCAGCTTGGGCCCAGGGATGGCTGAAGCTTTCTTT.

This clone was observed a single time. The chain links TRBV28 to TRBJ2-7; 8 positions agree with TRBD1. V was clipped by 5 bases and J by 4 bases; unmatched bases: 16. There are 17 residues in the CDR3. In germline, CDR1 is MDHEN, CDR2 SYDVKM. The CDR3 spells CASSGDGQGSLAYEQYF. For the CDR3, the DNA is TGTGCCAGCAGTGGGGATGGACAGGGCAGCCTCGCGTACGAGCAGTACTTC.

This clone was recorded only once. The chain recombines TRBV5-6 with TRBJ2-7; a weak D match, TRBD1 (6 bases). CDR1 and CDR2 (germline): SGHDT, YYEEEE. Trimming removed 5 bases at V and 1 base at J, with 10 bases between. CDR3 length: 13 amino acids. CDR3 DNA: TGTGCCAGCAGAAGGACAGATTCCTACGAGCAGTACTTC. Translated: CASRRTDSYEQYF.

The gene calls are TRBV6-5 and TRBJ1-4; 8 positions agree with TRBD1. CDR3 length: 15 residues. Germline CDR1 is MNHEY and CDR2 is SVGAGI. The trim removed 5 bases at V and 7 bases at J, leaving 9 bases unmatched. This CDR3 is CASSPQGALAEKLFF. CDR3 DNA sequence: TGTGCCAGCAGTCCGCAGGGGGCGCTTGCTGAAAAACTGTTTTTT.

This clone was found once. This chain uses TRBV14 with TRBJ2-2; 14 positions agree with TRBD2. Germline V lookup: CDR1 SGHDN, CDR2 FVKESK. This CDR3 contains 18 residues. J was trimmed by 3 bases and V by 3 bases; bases with no gene match: 6. CDR3: CASSHLGLAGDDTGELFF. CDR3 nucleotide sequence: TGTGCCAGCAGCCACCTGGGACTAGCGGGAGATGACACCGGGGAGCTGTTTTTT.

The rearrangement joins TRBV7-8 to TRBJ2-1, with 10 bases that match TRBD2. V was clipped by 0 bases and J by 7 bases; unmatched bases: 12. The CDR3 totals 18 residues. CDR1 is SGHVS and CDR2 is FQNEAQ in the germline V gene. Here the CDR3 DNA reads TGTGCCAGCAGCTTAGCGGCAGGGGGAGCGGGGGGGTATAATGAGCAGTTCTTC. It codes for CASSLAAGGAGGYNEQFF.